Given below is one T cell receptor beta chain in context. What it binds is unknown. This specimen comes from a study of T cell responses to AZD1222 COVID-19 vaccine. Repertoires were generated with immunoSEQ multiplex PCR, while TCRdb's copy carries only in-frame clones and drops some. Here the sample spans under 150,000 clones, around 92% being singletons. Germline V gene lookup returns CDR1 MNHEY and CDR2 SVGAGI. CDR3 length: 16 residues. V shed 3 bases and J shed 2 bases, with 17 bases lying between them. Findings and limits, study-wide: Spike-specific TCR breadth and depth grew following two AZD1222 doses. Only after the peak T cell response were repertoires sampled.

The TCR originated in an adult who received the AZD1222 COVID-19 vaccine. V gene TRBV6-5 combines with J gene TRBJ2-7; no clear D. Sequencing was performed on peripheral blood, taken 28 days after the second AZD1222 dose. The CDR3 nucleotides are TGTGCCAGCAGTTATTTGGGCCCCGGATCCGCCTACGAGCAGTACTTC. Amino acids: CASSYLGPGSAYEQYF.